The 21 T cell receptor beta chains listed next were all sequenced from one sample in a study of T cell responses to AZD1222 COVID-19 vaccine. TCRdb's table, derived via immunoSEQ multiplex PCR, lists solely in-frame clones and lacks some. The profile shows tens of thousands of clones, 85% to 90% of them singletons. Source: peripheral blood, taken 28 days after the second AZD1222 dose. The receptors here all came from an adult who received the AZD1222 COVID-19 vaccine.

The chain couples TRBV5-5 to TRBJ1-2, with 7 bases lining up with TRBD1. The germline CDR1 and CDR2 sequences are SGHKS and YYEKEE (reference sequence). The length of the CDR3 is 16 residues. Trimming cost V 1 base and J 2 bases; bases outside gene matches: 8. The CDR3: CASSLLIGDRNYGYTF. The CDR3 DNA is TGTGCCAGCAGCTTGTTAATTGGGGACAGAAACTATGGCTACACCTTC.

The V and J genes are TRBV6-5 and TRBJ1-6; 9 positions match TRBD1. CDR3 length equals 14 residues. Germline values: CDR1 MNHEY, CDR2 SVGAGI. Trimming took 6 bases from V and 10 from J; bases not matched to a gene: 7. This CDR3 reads CASRYPGTGSPLHF. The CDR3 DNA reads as TGTGCCAGCAGGTACCCCGGGACAGGGTCACCCCTCCACTTT.

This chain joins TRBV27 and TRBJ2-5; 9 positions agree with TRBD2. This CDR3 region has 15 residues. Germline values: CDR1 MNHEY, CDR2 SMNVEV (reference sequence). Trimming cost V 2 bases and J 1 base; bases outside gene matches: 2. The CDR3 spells CASSLLAGSQETQYF. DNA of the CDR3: TGTGCCAGCAGTTTACTAGCGGGGTCCCAAGAGACCCAGTACTTC.

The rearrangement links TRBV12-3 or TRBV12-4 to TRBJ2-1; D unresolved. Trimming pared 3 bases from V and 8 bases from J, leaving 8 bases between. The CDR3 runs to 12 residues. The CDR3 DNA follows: TGTGCCAGCAGTTTTAGGGTACATGAGCAGTTCTTC. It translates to CASSFRVHEQFF.

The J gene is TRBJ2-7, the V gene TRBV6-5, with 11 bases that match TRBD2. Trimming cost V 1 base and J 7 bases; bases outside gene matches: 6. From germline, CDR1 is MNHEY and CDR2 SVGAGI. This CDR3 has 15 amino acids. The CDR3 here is CASSYLLAGAREQYF. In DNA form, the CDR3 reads TGTGCCAGCAGTTACTTACTAGCGGGGGCCCGGGAGCAGTACTTC.

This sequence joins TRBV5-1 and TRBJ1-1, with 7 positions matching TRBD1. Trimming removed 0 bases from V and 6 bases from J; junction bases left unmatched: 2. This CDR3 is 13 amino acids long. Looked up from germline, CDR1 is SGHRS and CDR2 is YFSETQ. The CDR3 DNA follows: TGCGCCAGCAGCTTGGACAGGGGTTCTGAAGCTTTCTTT. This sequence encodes CASSLDRGSEAFF.

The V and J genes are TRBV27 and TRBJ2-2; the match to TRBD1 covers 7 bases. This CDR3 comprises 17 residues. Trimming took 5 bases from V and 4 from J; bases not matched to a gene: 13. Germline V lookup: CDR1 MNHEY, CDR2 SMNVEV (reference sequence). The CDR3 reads CASSPVAPGQSTGELFF. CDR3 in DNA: TGTGCCAGCAGTCCCGTTGCGCCGGGACAGAGCACCGGGGAGCTGTTTTTT.

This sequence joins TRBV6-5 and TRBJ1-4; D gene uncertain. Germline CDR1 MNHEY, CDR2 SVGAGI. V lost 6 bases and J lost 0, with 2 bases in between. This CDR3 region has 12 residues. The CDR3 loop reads CASRATNEKLFF. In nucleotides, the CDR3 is TGTGCCAGCAGGGCAACTAATGAAAAACTGTTTTTT.

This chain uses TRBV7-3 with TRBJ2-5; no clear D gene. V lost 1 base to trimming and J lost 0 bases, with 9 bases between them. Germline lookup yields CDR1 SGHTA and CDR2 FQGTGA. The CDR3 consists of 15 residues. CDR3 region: CASSLNRGNQETQYF. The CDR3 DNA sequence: TGTGCCAGCAGCTTAAATAGAGGCAACCAAGAGACCCAGTACTTC.

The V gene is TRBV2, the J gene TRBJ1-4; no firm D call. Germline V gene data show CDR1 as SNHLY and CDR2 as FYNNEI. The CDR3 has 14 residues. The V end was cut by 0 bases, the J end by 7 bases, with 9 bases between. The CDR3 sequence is CASSEAVWGEKLFF. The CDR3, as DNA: TGTGCCAGCAGTGAAGCGGTGTGGGGTGAAAAACTGTTTTTT. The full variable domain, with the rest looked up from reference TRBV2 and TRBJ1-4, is EPEVTQTPSHQVTQMGQEVILRCVPISNHLYFYWYRQILGQKVEFLVSFYNNEISEKSEIFDDQFSVERPDGSNFTLKIRSTKLEDSAMYFCASSEAVWGEKLFFGSGTQLSVL.

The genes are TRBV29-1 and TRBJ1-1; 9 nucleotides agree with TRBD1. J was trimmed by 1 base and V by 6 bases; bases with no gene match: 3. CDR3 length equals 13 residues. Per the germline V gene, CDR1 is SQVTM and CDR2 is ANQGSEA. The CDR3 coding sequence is TGCAGCGTGGGGACAGGGCGGAACACTGAAGCTTTCTTT. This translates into CSVGTGRNTEAFF.

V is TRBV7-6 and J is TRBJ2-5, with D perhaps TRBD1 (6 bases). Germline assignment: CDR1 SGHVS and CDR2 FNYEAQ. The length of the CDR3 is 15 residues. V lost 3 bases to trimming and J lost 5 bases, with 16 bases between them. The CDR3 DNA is TGTGCCAGCAGCTTTAGCGTAACAGGGCGGGAGACCCAGTACTTC. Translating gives CASSFSVTGRETQYF.

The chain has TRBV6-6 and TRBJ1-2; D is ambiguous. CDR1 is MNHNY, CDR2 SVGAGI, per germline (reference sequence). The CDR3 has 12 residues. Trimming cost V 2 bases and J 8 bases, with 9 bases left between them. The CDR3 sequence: CASSYEPEGYTF. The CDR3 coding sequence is TGTGCCAGCAGTTACGAACCGGAAGGCTACACCTTC.

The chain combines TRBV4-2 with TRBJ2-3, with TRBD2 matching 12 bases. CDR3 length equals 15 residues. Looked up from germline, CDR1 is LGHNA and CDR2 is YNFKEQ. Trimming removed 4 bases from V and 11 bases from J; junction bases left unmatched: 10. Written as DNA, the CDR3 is TGTGCCAGCAGCCTCGGGACTAGCGGGCCGGGGGGGCAGTATTTT. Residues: CASSLGTSGPGGQYF.

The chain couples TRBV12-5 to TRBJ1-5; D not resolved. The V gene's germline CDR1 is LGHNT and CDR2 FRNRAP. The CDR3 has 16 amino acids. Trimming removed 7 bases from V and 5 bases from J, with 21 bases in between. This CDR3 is CASDTAGRGRDQPQHF. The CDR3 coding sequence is TGTGCTAGTGACACCGCCGGTCGAGGGCGTGATCAGCCCCAGCATTTT.

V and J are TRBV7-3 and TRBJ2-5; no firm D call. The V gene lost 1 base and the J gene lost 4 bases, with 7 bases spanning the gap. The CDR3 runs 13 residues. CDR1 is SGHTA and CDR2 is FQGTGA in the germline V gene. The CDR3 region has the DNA TGTGCCAGCAGCTTAAACACACGAGAGACCCAGTACTTC. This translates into CASSLNTRETQYF. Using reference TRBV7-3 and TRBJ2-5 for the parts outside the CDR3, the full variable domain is GAGVSQTPSNKVTEKGKYVELRCDPISGHTALYWYRQSLGQGPEFLIYFQGTGAADDSGLPNDRFFAVRPEGSVSTLKIQRTERGDSAVYLCASSLNTRETQYFGPGTRLLVL.

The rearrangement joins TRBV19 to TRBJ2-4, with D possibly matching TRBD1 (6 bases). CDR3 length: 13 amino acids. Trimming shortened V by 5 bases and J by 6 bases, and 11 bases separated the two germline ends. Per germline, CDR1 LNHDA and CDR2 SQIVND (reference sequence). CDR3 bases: TGTGCCAGTAGTGCGAAACAGGGAAACATTCAGTACTTC. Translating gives CASSAKQGNIQYF. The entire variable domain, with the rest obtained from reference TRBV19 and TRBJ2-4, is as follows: DGGITQSPKYLFRKEGQNVTLSCEQNLNHDAMYWYRQDPGQGLRLIYYSQIVNDFQKGDIAEGYSVSREKKESFPLTVTSAQKNPTAFYLCASSAKQGNIQYFGAGTRLSVL.

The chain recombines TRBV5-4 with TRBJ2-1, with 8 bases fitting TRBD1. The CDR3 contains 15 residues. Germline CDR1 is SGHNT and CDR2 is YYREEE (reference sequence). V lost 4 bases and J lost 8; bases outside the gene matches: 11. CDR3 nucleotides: TGTGCCAGCAGCCGTCGGACAGGGTTCTCGGATGAGCAGTTCTTC. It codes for CASSRRTGFSDEQFF.

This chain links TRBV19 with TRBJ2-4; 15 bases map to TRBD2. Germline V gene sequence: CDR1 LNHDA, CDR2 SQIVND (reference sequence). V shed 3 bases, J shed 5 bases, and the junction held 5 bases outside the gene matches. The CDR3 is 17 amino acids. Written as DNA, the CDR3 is TGTGCCAGTAGTATTGGGACTAGCGGGGGGCCCCAAAACATTCAGTACTTC. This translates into CASSIGTSGGPQNIQYF.

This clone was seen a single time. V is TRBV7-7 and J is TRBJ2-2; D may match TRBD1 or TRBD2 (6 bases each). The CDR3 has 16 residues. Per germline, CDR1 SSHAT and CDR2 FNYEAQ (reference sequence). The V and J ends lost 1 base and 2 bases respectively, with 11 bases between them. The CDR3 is CASSLEGGLNTGELFF. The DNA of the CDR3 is TGTGCCAGCAGCTTAGAGGGGGGCCTCAACACCGGGGAGCTGTTTTTT.

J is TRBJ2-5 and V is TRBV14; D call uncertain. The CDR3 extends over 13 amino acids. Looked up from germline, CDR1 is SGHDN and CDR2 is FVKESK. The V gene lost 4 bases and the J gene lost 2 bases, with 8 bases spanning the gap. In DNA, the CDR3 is TGTGCCAGCAGCCTTGCACCACAAGAGACCCAGTACTTC. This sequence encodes CASSLAPQETQYF.